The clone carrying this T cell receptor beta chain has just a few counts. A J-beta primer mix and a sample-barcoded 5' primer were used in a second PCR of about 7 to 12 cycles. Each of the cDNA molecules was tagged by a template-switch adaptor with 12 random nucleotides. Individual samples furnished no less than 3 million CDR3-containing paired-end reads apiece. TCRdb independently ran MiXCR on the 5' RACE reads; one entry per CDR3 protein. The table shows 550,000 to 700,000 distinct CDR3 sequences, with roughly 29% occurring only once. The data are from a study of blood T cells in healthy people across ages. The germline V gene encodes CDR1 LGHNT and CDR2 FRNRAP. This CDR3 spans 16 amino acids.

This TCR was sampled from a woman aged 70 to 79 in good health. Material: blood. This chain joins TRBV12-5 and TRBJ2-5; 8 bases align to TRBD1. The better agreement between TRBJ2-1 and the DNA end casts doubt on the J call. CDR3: CASGLPTPTGDNEQFF. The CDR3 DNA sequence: TGTGCTAGTGGTTTGCCAACACCGACAGGGGACAATGAGCAGTTCTTC.